The TCR beta chain under discussion was sequenced for a study of T cells in Graves' hyperthyroidism and ophthalmopathy. Amplification yielded TCR beta CDR3 regions, with RNA transcripts as the source. Primed by the HTBI set, a first-round RT-PCR was run on the TCR CDR3. TCRdb reprocessed the multiplex PCR reads with MiXCR, giving one entry per CDR3 protein. The sample holds approximately 640,000 distinct CDR3 sequences, under 20% seen once. General study results and limits: Ophthalmopathy prediction by the model preceded onset by a median about 6.8 months. A model using 13 V-J features told ophthalmopathy apart from stable hyperthyroidism.

This clonotype came up many times. Its antigen is not identified. This CDR3 is 14 amino acids long. The germline gives CDR1 KGHSH, CDR2 LQKENI. V was clipped by 5 bases and J by 1 base, with 11 bases between them. When ophthalmopathy did not progress within 18 months, Graves' hyperthyroidism was considered stable. This clonotype originated in a woman aged 25-40 years with Graves' hyperthyroidism. The chain joins TRBV18 to TRBJ2-5; D is undetermined. Specimen: blood. The CDR3 DNA is TGTGCCAGCTCAAGTACAGTTCTCCAAGAGACCCAGTACTTC. As protein: CASSSTVLQETQYF.